Here is one T cell receptor beta chain with its context. Its antigen is not known. TCRdb recomputed calls from the 5' RACE reads with MiXCR, one row per CDR3 protein. Of a few hundred thousand distinct CDR3 sequences in the sample, about 4% were seen once. The data derive from a study of T cells after yellow fever vaccination. Overall study results and limits: The study found a weaker secondary response that peaked faster, day 5 versus 15.

Trimming took 3 bases from V and 5 from J, leaving 15 bases between them. This CDR3 comprises 15 residues. The V call is TRBV12-3 or TRBV12-4, the J call TRBJ2-3; D remains unclear. This sample comprised PBMCs, obtained 5 days after the yellow fever booster vaccination. The TCR was taken from a man between 18 and 29 years old who received the YFV17D yellow fever vaccine. The CDR3 reads CASSFGNGVIDTQYF. CDR3 nucleotide sequence: TGTGCCAGCAGTTTTGGAAATGGGGTTATAGATACGCAGTATTTT.